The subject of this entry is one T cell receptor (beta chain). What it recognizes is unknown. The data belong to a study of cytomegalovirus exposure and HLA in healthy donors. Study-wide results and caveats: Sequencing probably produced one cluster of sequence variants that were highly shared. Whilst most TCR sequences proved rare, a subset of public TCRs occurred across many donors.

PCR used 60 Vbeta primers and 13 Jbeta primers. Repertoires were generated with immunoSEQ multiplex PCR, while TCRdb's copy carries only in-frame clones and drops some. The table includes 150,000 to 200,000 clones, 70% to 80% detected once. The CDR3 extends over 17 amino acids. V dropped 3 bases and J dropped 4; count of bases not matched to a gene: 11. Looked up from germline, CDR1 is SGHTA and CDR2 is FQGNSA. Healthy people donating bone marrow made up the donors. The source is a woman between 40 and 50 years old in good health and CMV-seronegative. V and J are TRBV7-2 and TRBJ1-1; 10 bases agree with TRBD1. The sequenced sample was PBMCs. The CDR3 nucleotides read TGTGCCAGCAGCTTTGGGACAGGGGTAAAGAGAGGCACTGAAGCTTTCTTT. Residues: CASSFGTGVKRGTEAFF.